This T cell receptor (beta chain) originates from a study of blood T cell repertoires in COVID-19. On the study more broadly: Samples of COVID-19 (acute and convalescent) were obtained from the United States, Italy and Spain. The cDNA or gDNA used as material had been derived from T cells, B-cell-depleted T cells, or PBMCs.

The authors' processing: Amplified reference gene primers provided the basis for estimating nucleated cell counts. The repertoire was sequenced with immunoSEQ multiplex PCR; TCRdb's copy has only in-frame clones and lacks some. D and trimming come from the DNA, and the V and J calls and clone size come from that table. The sample holds 250,000 or so clones, roughly four fifths seen once. In its sample, this clone was seen a few times. The CDR3 is made up of 14 amino acids. CDR1 and CDR2 (germline): LNHNV, YYDKDF (reference sequence). V dropped 7 bases and J dropped 3; count of bases not matched to a gene: 8.

This receptor was taken from a man aged 80 or over with acute or convalescent COVID-19. The J gene is TRBJ2-7, the V gene TRBV15, with 8 positions matching TRBD2. The sequencing sample was made of peripheral blood. CDR3 in amino acids: CATTVGGGNYEQYF. CDR3 DNA: TGTGCCACCACGGTTGGCGGGGGGAACTACGAGCAGTACTTC. Full variable domain (rest looked up from reference TRBV15 and TRBJ2-7): DAMVIQNPRYQVTQFGKPVTLSCSQTLNHNVMYWYQQKSSQAPKLLFHYYDKDFNNEADTPDNFQSRRPNTSFCFLDIRSPGLGDTAMYLCATTVGGGNYEQYFGPGTRLTVT.